Listed below are T cell receptor beta chains from one sample, sequenced in a study of blood T cells in healthy people across ages. TCRdb processed the 5' RACE reads anew with MiXCR; each CDR3 protein has one entry. Seen here are fewer than 2,000,000 distinct CDR3 sequences, about 32% observed once, and the top ten hold about 11%. The sample taken for sequencing was blood. These receptors originate from a woman aged 30 to 39 in good health. Each CDR3 is given with its conserved first and last residue.

J	V	CDR3
TRBJ2-5	TRBV5-1	CASSNESGQKETQYF
TRBJ2-7	TRBV6-2/TRBV6-3	CASSRDGGSYEQYF
TRBJ2-7	TRBV28	CASSLFPFGELSRASGRSEQYF
TRBJ2-7	TRBV6-2/TRBV6-3	CASRSPGQGHSYEQYF
TRBJ2-5	TRBV10-3	CAISVGQPETQYF
TRBJ2-1	TRBV13	CASSLEWNEQFF
TRBJ1-1	TRBV10-3	CAIRGGASSNTEAFF
TRBJ1-6	TRBV7-2	CASSLGRTNSPLHF
TRBJ2-2	TRBV28	CASSLIFLTGELFF
TRBJ2-1	TRBV20-1	CSAYRGTSGGAYYNEQFF
TRBJ2-6	TRBV2	CASSGPSGSGQLAGANVLTF
TRBJ2-5	TRBV18	CASSQNSRETQYF
TRBJ2-3	TRBV11-2	CASSRRPHRADTQYF
TRBJ1-2	TRBV7-2	CASSPGQVGHYGYTF
TRBJ2-5	TRBV28	CASSFLPLGRSQETRYF
TRBJ2-1	TRBV19	CASSIRSGGASGNEQFF
TRBJ2-1	TRBV27	CASRPGQGWNEQFF
TRBJ1-4	TRBV20-1	CSARDWRRNEKLFF
TRBJ2-1	TRBV6-5	CASSYSTNSYNEQFF
TRBJ1-2	TRBV12-3/TRBV12-4	CASSLEGRYGYTF
TRBJ2-3	TRBV30	CAWGADFTDTQYF
TRBJ2-3	TRBV28	CASGTGGLVTDTQYF
TRBJ2-3	TRBV4-1	CASSPRGIPDTDTQYF
TRBJ2-2	TRBV5-1	CASSMGLPPTGELFF
TRBJ2-5	TRBV6-1	CASTPQRLKETQYF
TRBJ2-7	TRBV7-3	CANSPTGSSYEQYF
TRBJ1-2	TRBV28	CASSSGGMGYTF
TRBJ1-2	TRBV5-1	CASREDSYGYTF
TRBJ2-1	TRBV10-3	CAIRQGQNRFEQFF
TRBJ2-3	TRBV25-1	CASSEIASGGLSTDTQYF
TRBJ2-5	TRBV5-1	CASRDPKETQYF
TRBJ2-5	TRBV7-2	CASSLLFQETQYF
TRBJ2-6	TRBV6-5	CASSPDPSLTNVLTF
TRBJ1-5	TRBV27	CASSLRGGQGVNQPQHF
TRBJ2-6	TRBV18	CASSARGAGANVLTF
TRBJ1-2	TRBV7-8	CASSEGTGTYGYTF
TRBJ2-7	TRBV7-9	CAHHGLSSYEQYF
TRBJ2-5	TRBV5-1	CASSLGTTGPKTQYF
TRBJ2-7	TRBV20-1	CSAPNVFGLYEQYF
TRBJ2-3	TRBV11-2	CASSLEGLGTLVEDTQYF
TRBJ1-1	TRBV14	CASSQLGSGGTEAFF
TRBJ2-5	TRBV6-2/TRBV6-3	CASSAVKTRSQETQYF
TRBJ1-2	TRBV15	CATSRDGDRADGYTF
TRBJ2-1	TRBV28	CASRALFLGNEQFF
TRBJ2-7	TRBV2	CASSELISYEQYF
-	TRBV4-1	CASSQGVGTGLYEQYF
-	TRBV28	CASSIPDRGIAYEQYF
TRBJ2-7	TRBV6-5	CASSYGTGTSGNSYEQYF
TRBJ2-3	TRBV12-3/TRBV12-4	CASWTSGEDTQYF
TRBJ2-7	TRBV20-1	CSARAYRGEQYF
TRBJ1-2	TRBV4-2	CASSQPPRQAGYTF
TRBJ1-5	TRBV5-5	CASSPTPFGNQPQHF
TRBJ2-1	TRBV6-2/TRBV6-3	CASSGQREYYNEQFF